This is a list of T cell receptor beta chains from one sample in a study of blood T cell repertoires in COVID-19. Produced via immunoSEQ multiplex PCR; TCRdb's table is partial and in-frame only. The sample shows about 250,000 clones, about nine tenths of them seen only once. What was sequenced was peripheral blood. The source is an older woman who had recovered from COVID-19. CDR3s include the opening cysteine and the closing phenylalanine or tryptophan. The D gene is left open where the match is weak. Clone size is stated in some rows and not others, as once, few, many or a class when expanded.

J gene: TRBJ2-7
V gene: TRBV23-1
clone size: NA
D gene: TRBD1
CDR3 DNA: TGCGCCAGCAGTCAAGGGACAGCGGAATGCTACGAGCAGTACTTC
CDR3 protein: CASSQGTAECYEQYF

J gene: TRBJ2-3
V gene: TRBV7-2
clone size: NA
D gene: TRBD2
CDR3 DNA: TGTGCCAGCAGCAATAGCGGGGGGTACCTCGGGGATACGCAGTATTTT
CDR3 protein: CASSNSGGYLGDTQYF

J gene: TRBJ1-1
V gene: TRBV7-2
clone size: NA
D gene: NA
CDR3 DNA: TGTGCCAGCAGCTCCAGGAGGTCCGGCACTGAAGCTTTCTTT
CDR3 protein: CASSSRRSGTEAFF

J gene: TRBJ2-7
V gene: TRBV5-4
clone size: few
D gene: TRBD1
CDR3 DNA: TGTGCCAGCAGCTTCCTAGACAGGGGGATTAGCGAGCAGTACTTC
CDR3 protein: CASSFLDRGISEQYF

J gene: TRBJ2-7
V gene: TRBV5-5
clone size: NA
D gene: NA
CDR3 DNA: TGTGCCAGCAGCCGCGACTGGTTGAACGAGCAGTACTTC
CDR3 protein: CASSRDWLNEQYF

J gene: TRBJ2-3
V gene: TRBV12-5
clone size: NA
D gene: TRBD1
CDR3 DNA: TGTGCTAGTGGTGGGGGAACAGGGGAGACTAGCACAGATACGCAGTATTTT
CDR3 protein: CASGGGTGETSTDTQYF

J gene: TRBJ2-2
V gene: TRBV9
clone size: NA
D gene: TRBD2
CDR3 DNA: TGTGCCAGCAGCGTAGGCGGGGGCACCGGGGAGCTGTTTTTT
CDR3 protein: CASSVGGGTGELFF

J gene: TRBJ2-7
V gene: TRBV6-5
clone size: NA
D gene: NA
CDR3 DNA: TGTGCCAGCAGCTCCCAAATTGGCTCCGAGCAGTACTTC
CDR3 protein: CASSSQIGSEQYF

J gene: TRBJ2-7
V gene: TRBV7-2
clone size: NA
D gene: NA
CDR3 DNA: TGTGCCAGCAGCCCAACAGACAGCCCTTCCTACGAGCAGTACTTC
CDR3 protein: CASSPTDSPSYEQYF

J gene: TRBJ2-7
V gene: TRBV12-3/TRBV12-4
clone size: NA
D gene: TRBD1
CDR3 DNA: TGTGCCAGCAGAGAACAGGGGACCTACGAGCAGTACTTC
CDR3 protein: CASREQGTYEQYF

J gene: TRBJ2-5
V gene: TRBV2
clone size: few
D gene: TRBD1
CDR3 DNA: TGTGCCAGCAAGACAGGGGTGGAGGAGACCCAGTACTTC
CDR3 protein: CASKTGVEETQYF